Detailed here is one T cell receptor (beta chain). Per the original methods: Estimation of nucleated cell counts was performed using reference gene primer amplification. The table came from immunoSEQ multiplex PCR; TCRdb's copy has only in-frame clones and leaves some out. V, J and clone size were drawn from that table, and D and trimming were deduced from the DNA. The profile shows some 77,000 clones, about four fifths of them singletons. These data come from a study of blood T cell repertoires in COVID-19. About the research overall: From the United States, Italy and Spain came samples of acute and convalescent COVID-19. Sources were T cells, B-cell-depleted T cells, or PBMCs; the material itself was cDNA or gDNA.

Germline CDR1 reads MNHEY; CDR2 reads SVGEGT. There are 17 residues in the CDR3. Losses at the gene ends were 5 bases for V and 1 base for J; bases not matched to a gene: 9. Sequenced: peripheral blood. The clonotype originates from a man aged 65-85 years with acute or convalescent COVID-19. V gene TRBV6-2 or TRBV6-3 combines with J gene TRBJ2-7; 12 nucleotides match TRBD2. The CDR3 DNA follows: TGTGCCAGCAGTGACCCGGGACTAGCGGGTGGATCCTACGAGCAGTACTTC. It translates to CASSDPGLAGGSYEQYF.